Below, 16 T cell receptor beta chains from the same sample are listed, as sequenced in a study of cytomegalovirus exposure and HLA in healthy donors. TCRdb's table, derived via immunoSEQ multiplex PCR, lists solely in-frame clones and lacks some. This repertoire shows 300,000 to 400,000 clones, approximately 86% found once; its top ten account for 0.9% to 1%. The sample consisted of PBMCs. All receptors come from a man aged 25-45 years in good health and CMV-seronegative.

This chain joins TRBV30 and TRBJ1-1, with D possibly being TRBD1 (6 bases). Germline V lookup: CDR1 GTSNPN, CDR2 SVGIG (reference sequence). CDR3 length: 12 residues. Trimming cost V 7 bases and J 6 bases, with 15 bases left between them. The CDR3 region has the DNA TGTGCCTCGCAATCAGGGGAGCCTGAAGCTTTCTTT. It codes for CASQSGEPEAFF.

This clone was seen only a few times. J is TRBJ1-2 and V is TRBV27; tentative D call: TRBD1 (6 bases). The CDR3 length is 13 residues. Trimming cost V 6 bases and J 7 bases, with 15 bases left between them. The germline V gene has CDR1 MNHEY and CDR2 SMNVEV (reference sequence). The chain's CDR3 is CASSRTVPGGYTF. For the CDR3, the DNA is TGTGCCAGCAGCAGGACAGTGCCGGGTGGCTACACCTTC.

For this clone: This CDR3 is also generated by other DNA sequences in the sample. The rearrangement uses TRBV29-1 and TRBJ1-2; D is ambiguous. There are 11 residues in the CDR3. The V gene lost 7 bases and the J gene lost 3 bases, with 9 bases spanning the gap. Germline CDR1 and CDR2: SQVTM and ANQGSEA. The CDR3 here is CSGGQDYGYTF. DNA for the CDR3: TGCAGCGGAGGGCAGGACTATGGCTACACCTTC.

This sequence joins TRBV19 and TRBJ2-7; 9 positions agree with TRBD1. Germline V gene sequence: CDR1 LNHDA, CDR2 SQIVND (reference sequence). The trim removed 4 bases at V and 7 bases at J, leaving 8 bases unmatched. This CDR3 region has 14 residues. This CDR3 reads CASSSGTGNIEQYF. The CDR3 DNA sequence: TGTGCCAGTAGTAGCGGGACAGGGAACATTGAGCAGTACTTC.

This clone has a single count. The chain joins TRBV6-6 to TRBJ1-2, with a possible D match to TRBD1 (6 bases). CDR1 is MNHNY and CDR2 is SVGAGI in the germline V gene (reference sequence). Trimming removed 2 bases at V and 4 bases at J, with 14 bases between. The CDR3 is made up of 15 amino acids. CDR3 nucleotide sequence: TGTGCCAGCAGTTACCGAACAACAGGGACCTATGGCTACACCTTC. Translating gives CASSYRTTGTYGYTF.

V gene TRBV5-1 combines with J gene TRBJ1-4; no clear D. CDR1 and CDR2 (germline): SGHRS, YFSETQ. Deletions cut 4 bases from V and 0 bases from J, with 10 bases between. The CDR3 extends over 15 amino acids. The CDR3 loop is CASSLSGTTNEKLFF. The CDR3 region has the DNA TGCGCCAGCAGCCTCTCCGGGACAACTAATGAAAAACTGTTTTTT.

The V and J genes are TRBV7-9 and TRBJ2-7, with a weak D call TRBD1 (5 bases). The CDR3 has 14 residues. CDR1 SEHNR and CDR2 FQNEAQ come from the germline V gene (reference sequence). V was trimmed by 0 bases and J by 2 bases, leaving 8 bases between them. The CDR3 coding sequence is TGTGCCAGCAGCTTAGCCCCAGGGCCCTACGAGCAGTACTTC. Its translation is CASSLAPGPYEQYF.

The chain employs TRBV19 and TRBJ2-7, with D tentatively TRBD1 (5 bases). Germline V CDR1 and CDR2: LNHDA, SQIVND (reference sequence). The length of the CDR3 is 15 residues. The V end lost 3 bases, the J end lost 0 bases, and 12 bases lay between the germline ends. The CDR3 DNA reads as TGTGCCAGTAGTATCGGGCCAGGGAACTCCTACGAGCAGTACTTC. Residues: CASSIGPGNSYEQYF.

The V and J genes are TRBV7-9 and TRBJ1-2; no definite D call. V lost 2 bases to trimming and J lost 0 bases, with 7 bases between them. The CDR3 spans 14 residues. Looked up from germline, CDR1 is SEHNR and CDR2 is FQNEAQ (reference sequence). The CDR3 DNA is TGTGCCAGCAGCTTATCTGCGGCTAACTATGGCTACACCTTC. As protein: CASSLSAANYGYTF.

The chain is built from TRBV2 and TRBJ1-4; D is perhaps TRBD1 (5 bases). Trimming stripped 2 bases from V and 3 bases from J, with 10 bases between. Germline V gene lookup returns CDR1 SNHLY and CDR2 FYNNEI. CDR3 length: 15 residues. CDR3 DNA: TGTGCCAGCAGTGAAAGACAGTCGGCTAATGAAAAACTGTTTTTT. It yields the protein CASSERQSANEKLFF.

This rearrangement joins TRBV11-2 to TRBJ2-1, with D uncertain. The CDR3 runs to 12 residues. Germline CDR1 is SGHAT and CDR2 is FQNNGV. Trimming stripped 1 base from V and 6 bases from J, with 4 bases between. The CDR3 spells CASSLAGNEQFF. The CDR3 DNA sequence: TGTGCCAGCAGCTTAGCGGGCAATGAGCAGTTCTTC. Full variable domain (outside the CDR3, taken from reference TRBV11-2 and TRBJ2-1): EAGVAQSPRYKIIEKRQSVAFWCNPISGHATLYWYQQILGQGPKLLIQFQNNGVVDDSQLPKDRFSAERLKGVDSTLKIQPAKLEDSAVYLCASSLAGNEQFFGPGTRLTVL.

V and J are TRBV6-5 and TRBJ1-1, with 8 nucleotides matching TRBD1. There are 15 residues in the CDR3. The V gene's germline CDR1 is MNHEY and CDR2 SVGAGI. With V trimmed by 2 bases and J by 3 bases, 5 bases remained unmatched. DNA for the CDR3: TGTGCCAGCAGTTACGACAGGGGTAGGTACACTGAAGCTTTCTTT. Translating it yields CASSYDRGRYTEAFF.

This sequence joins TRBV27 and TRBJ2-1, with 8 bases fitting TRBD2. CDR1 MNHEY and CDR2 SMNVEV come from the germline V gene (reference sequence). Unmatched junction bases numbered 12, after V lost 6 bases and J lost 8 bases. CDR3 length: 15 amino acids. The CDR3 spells CASRWYSGGPHEQFF. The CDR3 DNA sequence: TGTGCCAGCAGATGGTACTCGGGGGGGCCCCATGAGCAGTTCTTC.

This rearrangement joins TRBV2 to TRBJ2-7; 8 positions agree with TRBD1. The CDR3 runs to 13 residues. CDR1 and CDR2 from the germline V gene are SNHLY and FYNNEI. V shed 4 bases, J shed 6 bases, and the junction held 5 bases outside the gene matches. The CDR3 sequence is CASSGTGFAEQYF. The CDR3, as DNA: TGTGCCAGCAGTGGGACAGGGTTTGCCGAGCAGTACTTC.

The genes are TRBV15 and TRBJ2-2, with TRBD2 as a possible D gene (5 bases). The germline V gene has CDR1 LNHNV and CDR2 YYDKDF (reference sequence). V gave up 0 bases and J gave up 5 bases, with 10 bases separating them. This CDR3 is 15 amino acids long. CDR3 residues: CATSRDIPGTGELFF. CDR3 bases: TGTGCCACCAGCAGAGATATTCCGGGGACCGGGGAGCTGTTTTTT.

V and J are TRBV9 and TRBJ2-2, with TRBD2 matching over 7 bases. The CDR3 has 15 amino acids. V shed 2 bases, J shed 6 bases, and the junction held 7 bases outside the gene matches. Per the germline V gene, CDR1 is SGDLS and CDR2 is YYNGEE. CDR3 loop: CASSVSAGVPGELFF. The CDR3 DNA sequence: TGTGCCAGCAGCGTTTCCGCGGGAGTTCCCGGGGAGCTGTTTTTT.